The following is a TCR beta chain sequence with its context. Its antigen is as yet unknown. The sample holds other DNA sequences that translate to the same CDR3. This entry comes from a study of cytomegalovirus exposure and HLA in healthy donors. Both 60 Vbeta primers and 13 Jbeta primers went into the PCR. Clones were sequenced by immunoSEQ multiplex PCR, and TCRdb holds only the in-frame ones, with some missing. Altogether around 180,000 clones are present, about 85% being singletons, with the ten largest covering 1%. Study-wide points: One later analysis reportedly identified an Asian-associated ancestry cluster that showed fewer N-insertions than the roughly 640-donor mean. Earlier results showed most TCR beta V segments being productive about 87% or about 30% of the time. Associated with HLA alleles at 0.05 false discovery rate in a later analysis were 16,951 TCR beta sequences. The sole available immune exposure information was CMV serostatus.

This CDR3 has 15 residues. The germline CDR1 and CDR2 sequences are SGHRS and YFSETQ. V dropped 0 bases and J dropped 0 bases, with 7 bases sitting between them. Sequenced sample: PBMCs. This chain links TRBV5-1 with TRBJ2-1; D is unclear. The receptor comes from a boy between 2 and 15 years old in good health and CMV-seronegative. The CDR3 bases are TGCGCCAGCAGCTTGGGCGAGAGCTCCTACAATGAGCAGTTCTTC. Translating gives CASSLGESSYNEQFF.